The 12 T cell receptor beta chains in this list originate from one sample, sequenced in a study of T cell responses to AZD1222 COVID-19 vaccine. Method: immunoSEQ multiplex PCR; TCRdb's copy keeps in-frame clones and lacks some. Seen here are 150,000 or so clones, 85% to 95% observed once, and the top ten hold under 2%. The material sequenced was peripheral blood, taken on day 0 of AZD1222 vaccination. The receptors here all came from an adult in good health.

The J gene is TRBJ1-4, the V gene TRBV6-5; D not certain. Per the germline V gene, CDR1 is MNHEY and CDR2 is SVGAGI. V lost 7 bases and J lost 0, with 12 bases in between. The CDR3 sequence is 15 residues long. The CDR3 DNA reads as TGTGCCAGCACCCCAAACAGAGCAACTAATGAAAAACTGTTTTTT. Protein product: CASTPNRATNEKLFF.

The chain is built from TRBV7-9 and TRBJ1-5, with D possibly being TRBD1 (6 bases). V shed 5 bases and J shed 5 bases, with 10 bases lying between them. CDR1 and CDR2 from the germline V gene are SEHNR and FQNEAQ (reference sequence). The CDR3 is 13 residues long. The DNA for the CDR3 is TGTGCCAGCAGCGCAAGGGGGGATCAGCCCCAGCATTTT. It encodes CASSARGDQPQHF.

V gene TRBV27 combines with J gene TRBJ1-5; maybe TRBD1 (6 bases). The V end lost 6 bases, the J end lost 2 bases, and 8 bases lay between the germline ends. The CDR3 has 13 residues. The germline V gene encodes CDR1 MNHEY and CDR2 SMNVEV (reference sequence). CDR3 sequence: CASRRTGNQPQHF. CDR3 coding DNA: TGTGCCAGCAGAAGGACAGGCAATCAGCCCCAGCATTTT.

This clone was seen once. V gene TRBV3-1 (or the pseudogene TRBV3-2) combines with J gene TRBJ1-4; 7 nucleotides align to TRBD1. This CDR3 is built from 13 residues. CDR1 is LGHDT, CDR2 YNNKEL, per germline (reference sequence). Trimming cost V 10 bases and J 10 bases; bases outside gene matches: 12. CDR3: CATRDSLKGKLFF. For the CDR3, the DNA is TGTGCCACCAGGGACAGCCTAAAAGGAAAACTGTTTTTT.

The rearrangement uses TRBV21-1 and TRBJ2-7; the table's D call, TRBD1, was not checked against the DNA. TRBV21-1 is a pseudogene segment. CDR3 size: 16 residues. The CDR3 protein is CASSNQTEWGPYEQYF. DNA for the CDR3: TGTGCCAGCAGCAATCAGACGGAGTGGGGCCCCTACGAGCAGTACTTC.

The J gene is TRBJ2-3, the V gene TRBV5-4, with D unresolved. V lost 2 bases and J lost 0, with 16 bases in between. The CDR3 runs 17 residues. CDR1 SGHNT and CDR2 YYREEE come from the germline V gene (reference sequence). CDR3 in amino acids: CASSLKLASSSTDTQYF. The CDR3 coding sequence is TGTGCCAGCAGCTTAAAATTGGCCAGCAGCAGCACAGATACGCAGTATTTT.

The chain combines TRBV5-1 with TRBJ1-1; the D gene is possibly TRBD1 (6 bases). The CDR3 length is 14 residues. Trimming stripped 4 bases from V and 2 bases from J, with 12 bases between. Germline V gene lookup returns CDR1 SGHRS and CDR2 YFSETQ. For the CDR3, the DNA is TGCGCCAGCAGCAACAGGGACGGAAACACTGAAGCTTTCTTT. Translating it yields CASSNRDGNTEAFF. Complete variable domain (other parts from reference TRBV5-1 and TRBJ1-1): KAGVTQTPRYLIKTRGQQVTLSCSPISGHRSVSWYQQTPGQGLQFLFEYFSETQRNKGNFPGRFSGRQFSNSRSEMNVSTLELGDSALYLCASSNRDGNTEAFFGQGTRLTVV.

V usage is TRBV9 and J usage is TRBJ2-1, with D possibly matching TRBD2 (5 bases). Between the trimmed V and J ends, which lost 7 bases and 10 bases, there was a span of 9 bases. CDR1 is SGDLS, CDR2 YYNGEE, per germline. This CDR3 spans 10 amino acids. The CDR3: CASGGREQFF. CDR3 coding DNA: TGTGCCAGCGGTGGGAGAGAGCAGTTCTTC.

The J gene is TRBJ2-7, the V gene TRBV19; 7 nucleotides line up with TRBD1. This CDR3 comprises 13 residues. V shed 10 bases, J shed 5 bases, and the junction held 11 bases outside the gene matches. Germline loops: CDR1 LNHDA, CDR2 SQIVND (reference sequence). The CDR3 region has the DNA TGTGCCACTGGGTCAGACAGGGTCCACGAGCAGTACTTC. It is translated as CATGSDRVHEQYF.

CDR3 amino acids: CASSESMGSTGYTF. CDR3 nucleotides: TGTGCCAGCAGTGAATCGATGGGGAGTACTGGCTACACCTTC. The rearrangement links TRBV6-1 to TRBJ1-2, with D unresolved. V was cut by 2 bases and J by 7 bases, with 14 bases left in between. From germline, CDR1 is MNHNS and CDR2 SASEGT. This CDR3 is 14 amino acids long.

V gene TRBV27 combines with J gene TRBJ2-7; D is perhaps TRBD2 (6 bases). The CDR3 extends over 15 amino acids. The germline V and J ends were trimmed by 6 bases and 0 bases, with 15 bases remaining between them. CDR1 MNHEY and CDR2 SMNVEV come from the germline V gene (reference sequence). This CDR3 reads CASRDTSTGSYEQYF. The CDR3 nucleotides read TGTGCCAGCAGAGATACTAGCACAGGCTCCTACGAGCAGTACTTC.

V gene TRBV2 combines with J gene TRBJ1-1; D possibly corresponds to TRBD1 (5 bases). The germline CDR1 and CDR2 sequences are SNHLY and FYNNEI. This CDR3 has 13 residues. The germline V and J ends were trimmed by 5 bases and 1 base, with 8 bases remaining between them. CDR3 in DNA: TGTGCCAGCAGTCCTACAGGGAACACTGAAGCTTTCTTT. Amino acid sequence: CASSPTGNTEAFF.